The present T cell receptor (beta chain) was sequenced within a study of shared clonotypes between healthy human individuals. Study outcomes and limitations: Some clonotypes were shared by all four sorted-subset donors, while others were not shared. The non-shared ones had lower generation probabilities than the shared ones. Only blood underwent sampling, and tissue repertoires likely differ.

This CDR3 spans 15 amino acids. Germline V gives CDR1 LNHDA, CDR2 SQIVND (reference sequence). The J segment lost 5 bases and the V segment lost 6 bases, leaving 7 bases of the junction unmatched. Negatively enriched CD4+ T cells were divided by CD45RA into naive and memory. On this clone itself: Its target is unknown.

Clones were sequenced by immunoSEQ multiplex PCR, and TCRdb holds only the in-frame ones, with some missing. Here the sample spans roughly 760,000 clones, around two thirds being singletons. The sequencing sample was made of memory CD4+ T cells sorted from blood. Subset denoted: CD45RA-negative fraction. The chain combines TRBV19 with TRBJ2-1; TRBD2 agrees at 10 bases. This TCR was recovered from a woman in her 30s in good health. This chain's CDR3 is CASSSSGRGHNEQFF. The CDR3 region has the DNA TGTGCCAGTAGCTCGAGCGGGAGGGGCCACAATGAGCAGTTCTTC.